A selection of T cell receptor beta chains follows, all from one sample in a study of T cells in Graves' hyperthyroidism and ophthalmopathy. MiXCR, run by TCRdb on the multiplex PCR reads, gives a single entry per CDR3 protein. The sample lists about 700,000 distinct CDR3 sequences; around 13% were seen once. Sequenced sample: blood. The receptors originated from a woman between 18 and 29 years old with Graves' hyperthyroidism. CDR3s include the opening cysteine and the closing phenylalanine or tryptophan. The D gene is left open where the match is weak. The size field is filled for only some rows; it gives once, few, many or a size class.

TGTGCCAGCAGTTACAAGGATTGGTCCTACGAGCAGTACTTC | CASSYKDWSYEQYF | many | NA | TRBJ2-7 | TRBV6-6
TGTGCCTGGAGTGTAGCCCCGCCCTACGAGCAGTACTTC | CAWSVAPPYEQYF | few | NA | TRBJ2-7 | TRBV30
TGTGCCAGCAGCACCTCCCAGAGGGGACTAGACCCAAAAAACATTCAGTACTTC | CASSTSQRGLDPKNIQYF | many | TRBD2 | TRBJ2-4 | TRBV9
TGTGCCTGGAGTGAAGGTCCTGAGCCCCAGCATTTT | CAWSEGPEPQHF | many | NA | TRBJ1-5 | TRBV30
TGTGCCAGTAGTATAGCGGGCCTAAGCAACGTCCTGACTTTC | CASSIAGLSNVLTF | NA | NA | TRBJ2-6 | TRBV19
TGCAGTGCCCAGGAGGGAGCGAACACTGAAGCTTTCTTT | CSAQEGANTEAFF | many | NA | TRBJ1-1 | TRBV20-1
TGCAGTGCTAGACAGGTTAGCGGGAGTCGGGATGAGCAGTTCTTC | CSARQVSGSRDEQFF | few | TRBD2 | TRBJ2-1 | TRBV20-1
TGCGCCAGCAGCCCTCCGACAGGACCTAGCACAGATACGCAGTATTTT | CASSPPTGPSTDTQYF | few | NA | TRBJ2-3 | TRBV4-1
TGTGCCAGCAGCTTACGCCCTTTAGGGATTAATGAAAAACTGTTTTTT | CASSLRPLGINEKLFF | few | NA | TRBJ1-4 | TRBV28
TGTGCCAGCAGTTTTGGTGGGGACCAAGAGACCCAGTACTTC | CASSFGGDQETQYF | many | NA | TRBJ2-5 | TRBV28
TGTGCCAGCAGTTTATTTCGCGGGGGCCTCGACACCGGGGAGCTGTTTTTT | CASSLFRGGLDTGELFF | few | NA | TRBJ2-2 | TRBV27
TGTGCCAGCTCACCTACAGGGACCCGGGAGCTGTTTTTT | CASSPTGTRELFF | few | NA | TRBJ2-2 | TRBV18
TGTGCCAGCAGCGAAGCGGGTGCTAGCACAGATACGCAGTATTTT | CASSEAGASTDTQYF | many | NA | TRBJ2-3 | TRBV7-3
TGTGCCAGCAGCGGACGGGACAGGGGCCCCTACGAGCAGTACTTC | CASSGRDRGPYEQYF | few | TRBD1 | TRBJ2-7 | TRBV9
TGTGCCAGCAGCCCCTCTAGGGGAGAGCAGTTCTTC | CASSPSRGEQFF | many | NA | TRBJ2-1 | TRBV13
TGTGCCAGCAGTCGGGGACAGCGCCTCTACGAGCAGTACTTC | CASSRGQRLYEQYF | many | TRBD1 | TRBJ2-7 | TRBV28
TGTGCCAGCGGACAGACTAGGTCGGAGGCCAACGTCCTGACTTTC | CASGQTRSEANVLTF | few | NA | TRBJ2-6 | TRBV7-9
TGTGCCGGCAGCTTAGCCGGGAACACAGATACGCAGTATTTT | CAGSLAGNTDTQYF | NA | NA | TRBJ2-3 | TRBV7-6
TGTGCCAGCAGCTTATTTATCCTTGGGGGCAGATACGAGCAGTACTTC | CASSLFILGGRYEQYF | many | NA | TRBJ2-7 | TRBV11-2
TGTGCCAGCAGCTTAGCCGGGACGGGGAGTAACACCTTC | CASSLAGTGSNTF | NA | NA | TRBJ1-2 | TRBV7-2